The sequence of this T cell receptor beta chain was determined in a study of OX40 agonist ivuxolimab in advanced cancers. Study overall: Ivuxolimab doses were 0.01, 0.1, 0.3, 1.5, 3 or 10 mg/kg every 2 weeks. Patients assigned to dose escalation were diagnosed with hepatocellular carcinoma, melanoma, renal cell or head and neck cancer. The study's findings and limits: Determination of antigen specificity was not performed for the expanded peripheral T cells.

The protocol was immunoSEQ multiplex PCR, while the TCRdb copy is restricted to in-frame clones and leaves out a portion. Here the sample spans 61,000 or so clones, over 75% being singletons. V trimming: 5 bases; J trimming: 5 bases; junction bases outside the gene matches: 9. This CDR3 comprises 15 residues. Germline V gene data show CDR1 as LNHDA and CDR2 as SQIVND (reference sequence). As regards this clone: Its antigen is still unknown.

The sequencing used CD4+ or CD8+ T cells sorted from blood, collected in a trial of the OX40 agonist ivuxolimab. This chain connects TRBV19 to TRBJ1-5; TRBD1 agrees at 7 bases. The clonotype was recovered from an adult with an advanced solid tumor such as melanoma, head and neck, liver or kidney cancer. CDR3 nucleotides: TGTGCCAGTAGTCTCGGACAGGAAAGACATCAGCCCCAGCATTTT. Translating gives CASSLGQERHQPQHF.